Detailed here is one T cell receptor beta chain. The sample originates from a study of blood T cell repertoires in COVID-19. Generated by immunoSEQ multiplex PCR, the TCRdb table keeps only in-frame clones and is missing some. The data contain some 220,000 clones, 83% of them singletons. Germline loops: CDR1 SEHNR, CDR2 FQNEAQ (reference sequence). V shed 1 base and J 8 bases; nucleotides not matched to a gene: 12. The CDR3 is made up of 17 amino acids. The sequencing sample was made of peripheral blood. The chain employs TRBV7-9 and TRBJ2-1; 9 bases map to TRBD2. This receptor was obtained from a woman in her 30s with COVID-19, enrolled during active disease. In DNA form, the CDR3 reads TGTGCCAGCAGCTTAGGTCTAGCGGGGCTTAAGGAGGATGAGCAGTTCTTC. Amino acid sequence: CASSLGLAGLKEDEQFF.